The 13 T cell receptor beta chains listed next were all sequenced from one sample in a study of cytomegalovirus exposure and HLA in healthy donors. The PCR had 60 Vbeta and 13 Jbeta primers. The method was immunoSEQ multiplex PCR; TCRdb's version includes in-frame clones alone and lacks a portion of them. The repertoire holds 150,000 to 200,000 clones, with around 75% as singletons. What was sequenced was PBMCs. These receptors all come from a woman aged 25-40 years in good health and CMV-seronegative.

The chain recombines TRBV5-1 with TRBJ2-3; 9 nucleotides match TRBD1. This CDR3 has 15 residues. CDR1 is SGHRS and CDR2 is YFSETQ in the germline V gene. Trimming removed 4 bases from V and 3 bases from J; junction bases left unmatched: 6. In nucleotides, the CDR3 is TGCGCCAGCAGCCCTGGACAGGGGCAGACAGATACGCAGTATTTT. Translation: CASSPGQGQTDTQYF.

The J gene is TRBJ2-1, the V gene TRBV13; D is perhaps TRBD2 (6 bases). CDR3 length equals 17 residues. V lost 0 bases, J lost 3 bases, and 15 bases lay in between. Germline V lookup: CDR1 PRHDT, CDR2 FYEKMQ (reference sequence). This chain's CDR3 is CASSLGPIAEIYNEQFF. The CDR3 DNA sequence: TGTGCCAGCAGCTTAGGGCCCATAGCGGAGATCTACAATGAGCAGTTCTTC.

This chain joins TRBV2 and TRBJ1-2, with D possibly TRBD1 on 5 matching bases. In germline, CDR1 is SNHLY, CDR2 FYNNEI. The CDR3 has 14 amino acids. Trimming removed 5 bases at V and 2 bases at J, with 12 bases between. The CDR3 DNA sequence: TGTGCCAGCAGTAGACAGCCAGCGAACTATGGCTACACCTTC. As protein: CASSRQPANYGYTF.

This clone was observed a handful of times. The J gene is TRBJ1-2, the V gene TRBV2; TRBD1 might be the D (5 bases). This CDR3 has 15 residues. CDR1 and CDR2 (germline): SNHLY, FYNNEI. V was clipped by 4 bases and J by 4 bases, with 16 bases between them. The CDR3 DNA reads as TGTGCCAGCAGTGGCCTCCGGGGGACGGTCTATGGCTACACCTTC. Its translation is CASSGLRGTVYGYTF.

This chain joins TRBV9 and TRBJ1-2; unclear D gene. The CDR3 runs 13 residues. Germline CDR1 reads SGDLS; CDR2 reads YYNGEE. V was shortened by 7 bases and J by 0 bases, with 10 bases between the two germline ends. This CDR3 is CASATDSNYGYTF. Written as DNA, the CDR3 is TGTGCCAGCGCAACAGATTCTAACTATGGCTACACCTTC. Combining the CDR3 with reference TRBV9 and TRBJ1-2 gives the whole variable domain DSGVTQTPKHLITATGQRVTLRCSPRSGDLSVYWYQQSLDQGLQFLIQYYNGEERAKGNILERFSAQQFPDLHSELNLSSLELGDSALYFCASATDSNYGYTFGSGTRLTVV.

The genes are TRBV6-1 and TRBJ2-7; 13 nucleotides line up with TRBD2. This CDR3 is built from 18 residues. The trim removed 4 bases at V and 2 bases at J, leaving 11 bases unmatched. In germline, CDR1 is MNHNS, CDR2 SASEGT. The CDR3 region is CASSALLPTSGGAYEQYF. In DNA form, the CDR3 reads TGTGCCAGCAGTGCCCTTCTACCCACTAGCGGGGGGGCCTACGAGCAGTACTTC.

CDR3: CASSFDRGEETQYF. CDR3 nucleotide sequence: TGTGCCAGCAGCTTCGACAGGGGGGAAGAGACCCAGTACTTC. The chain is built from TRBV5-4 and TRBJ2-5, with 9 positions matching TRBD1. V gave up 2 bases and J gave up 3 bases; unmatched junction bases: 2. This CDR3 is built from 14 residues. CDR1 is SGHNT, CDR2 YYREEE, per germline (reference sequence).

V and J are TRBV19 and TRBJ2-5; 9 positions agree with TRBD2. The CDR3 has 18 amino acids. Per germline, CDR1 LNHDA and CDR2 SQIVND (reference sequence). The V segment lost 3 bases and the J segment 5 bases; nucleotides outside the gene matches: 16. The CDR3 nucleotides are TGTGCCAGTAGTATCTTCGGTACTAGCGGGCTCAAGGGGGAGACCCAGTACTTC. The encoded protein is CASSIFGTSGLKGETQYF.

This chain links TRBV11-2 with TRBJ2-1; 9 nucleotides agree with TRBD2. The junction had 6 bases not matched to a gene; V was cut back by 6 bases and J by 0 bases. Per germline, CDR1 SGHAT and CDR2 FQNNGV. This CDR3 contains 16 residues. This CDR3 is CASRVSGGGSYNEQFF. The CDR3 DNA reads TGTGCCAGCAGAGTTAGCGGGGGTGGCTCCTACAATGAGCAGTTCTTC.

The chain has TRBV7-2 and TRBJ1-5, with 8 bases fitting TRBD1. The V and J ends lost 1 base and 6 bases, in that order; junction bases with no gene match: 8. Germline V gene lookup returns CDR1 SGHTA and CDR2 FQGNSA. CDR3 length equals 16 residues. CDR3 loop: CASSLVYHRGVQPQHF. DNA for the CDR3: TGTGCCAGCAGCTTAGTTTATCACAGGGGGGTTCAGCCCCAGCATTTT.

This chain uses TRBV7-9 with TRBJ2-7; D gene ambiguous. The ends were cut back, 5 bases at V and 3 bases at J, with 8 bases in the middle. Germline V gene sequence: CDR1 SEHNR, CDR2 FQNEAQ (reference sequence). The CDR3 consists of 12 residues. CDR3 in DNA: TGTGCCAGCAGCACAACAGACTACGAGCAGTACTTC. This sequence encodes CASSTTDYEQYF.

This clone was counted a single time. This chain uses TRBV18 with TRBJ2-6; 7 bases match TRBD1. The CDR3 length is 15 residues. Germline CDR1 is KGHSH and CDR2 is LQKENI. V lost 6 bases and J lost 4; bases outside the gene matches: 6. CDR3 DNA sequence: TGTGCCAGCTCCCTCGACAGGGTCGGGGCCAACGTCCTGACTTTC. Its translation is CASSLDRVGANVLTF.

The chain is built from TRBV7-9 and TRBJ2-5; TRBD2 is a possible D gene (5 bases). Trimming stripped 8 bases from V and 1 base from J, with 20 bases between. The V gene's germline CDR1 is SEHNR and CDR2 FQNEAQ (reference sequence). This CDR3 comprises 16 residues. CDR3 protein: CASLDGERGGQETQYF. In DNA form, the CDR3 reads TGTGCCAGCCTCGACGGGGAGAGAGGAGGCCAAGAGACCCAGTACTTC.